What follows is one T cell receptor beta chain and its context. What it binds is unknown. These data come from a study of blood T cells in healthy people across ages. Study outcomes and limitations: The study found TCR beta diversity correlated strongly with naive T cell percentage.

V was trimmed by 6 bases and J by 1 base, leaving 21 bases between them. The CDR3 consists of 17 residues. CDR1 and CDR2 from the germline V gene are MNHNY and SVGAGI (reference sequence). Through a sample-barcoded 5' primer and a J-beta primer mix, a second PCR was run for roughly 6 to 11 cycles. A single record per CDR3 protein comes from TCRdb applying MiXCR to the 5' RACE reads. This table has 650,000 to 700,000 distinct CDR3 sequences, about 30% appearing once. The sequencing input was blood. V is TRBV6-6 and J is TRBJ1-1, with D hard to call. The clonotype originates from a woman at least 80 years old in good health. The CDR3 sequence is CASRDGLSERSNTEAFF. The CDR3 region has the DNA TGTGCCAGCAGGGACGGTTTGAGTGAGCGTTCGAACACTGAAGCTTTCTTT.